Below are 32 T cell receptor beta chains sequenced from a single sample in a study of shared T cell receptors in the human thymus (dated by TCRdb to about 2021). The library came from the immunoSEQ multiplex PCR assay. This is the immuneACCESS table as TCRdb keeps it, with only in-frame sequences that have V and J called. A part of the clones is gone; compared with another copy, unresolved V genes explain less than half, and the rest is unexplained. This sample lists approximately 580,000 clones; roughly 74% were detected once. The ten largest clones take up approximately 0.013% of the sample. These same records also appear under a second study, on human thymus T cells.

Sequenced sample: thymocytes. The origin of the receptors is a boy under two years old with a congenital heart defect. Donor details come from another sample of the same person, matched by shared clones.

This clone was seen only a few times. This rearrangement joins TRBV28 to TRBJ1-5, with 8 bases identical to TRBD1. The CDR3 totals 15 residues. With V trimmed by 3 bases and J by 0 bases, 1 base remained unmatched. CDR1 is MDHEN and CDR2 is SYDVKM in the germline V gene. CDR3 nucleotides: TGTGCCAGCAGTTTTGGGACAGGTAGCAATCAGCCCCAGCATTTT. Protein sequence: CASSFGTGSNQPQHF.

The chain combines TRBV27 with TRBJ2-5; 7 bases align to TRBD2. Per germline, CDR1 MNHEY and CDR2 SMNVEV (reference sequence). The length of the CDR3 is 17 residues. The junction had 16 bases not matched to a gene; V was cut back by 5 bases and J by 4 bases. The DNA of the CDR3 is TGTGCCAGCAGTCCCCGCAGCGGGAAATCCCCTCGAGAGACCCAGTACTTC. Its translation is CASSPRSGKSPRETQYF.

The gene calls are TRBV5-1 and TRBJ2-3; the match to TRBD2 covers 10 bases. The V and J ends lost 0 bases and 1 base, in that order; junction bases with no gene match: 5. CDR3 size: 17 residues. Germline-derived CDR1 and CDR2 are SGHRS and YFSETQ. CDR3 nucleotide sequence: TGCGCCAGCAGCTTGGTTCTAGCGGGAGCTGGCACAGATACGCAGTATTTT. Its protein product is CASSLVLAGAGTDTQYF. Complete variable domain (other parts from reference TRBV5-1 and TRBJ2-3): KAGVTQTPRYLIKTRGQQVTLSCSPISGHRSVSWYQQTPGQGLQFLFEYFSETQRNKGNFPGRFSGRQFSNSRSEMNVSTLELGDSALYLCASSLVLAGAGTDTQYFGPGTRLTVL.

This sequence joins TRBV7-2 and TRBJ2-5, with 10 bases identical to TRBD2. The length of the CDR3 is 16 residues. CDR1 and CDR2 from the germline V gene are SGHTA and FQGNSA. The V and J ends lost 5 bases and 4 bases, in that order; junction bases with no gene match: 10. CDR3 loop: CASSPRLTSGTETQYF. In nucleotides, the CDR3 is TGTGCCAGCAGCCCCCGCTTAACTAGCGGGACAGAGACCCAGTACTTC.

The table lists this clone with a few counts. This chain uses TRBV30 with TRBJ2-2, with 8 bases matching TRBD1. V gave up 1 base and J gave up 6 bases; unmatched junction bases: 7. This CDR3 is 15 amino acids long. CDR1 is GTSNPN and CDR2 is SVGIG in the germline V gene (reference sequence). DNA of the CDR3: TGTGCCTGGAGTGGACCGGGACAGGAGGCCGGGGAGCTGTTTTTT. It is translated as CAWSGPGQEAGELFF.

This clone was seen only a few times. This CDR3 is also generated by other DNA sequences in the sample. This chain joins TRBV29-1 and TRBJ1-3; 7 nucleotides align to TRBD1. V shed 2 bases and J 4 bases; nucleotides not matched to a gene: 8. Per the germline V gene, CDR1 is SQVTM and CDR2 is ANQGSEA. This CDR3 region has 15 residues. The CDR3, as DNA: TGCAGCGTTGAAATCGAGGGGGCGCGAGGAAACACCATATATTTT. Translated: CSVEIEGARGNTIYF.

This clone was observed a handful of times. The chain employs TRBV28 and TRBJ2-1; possibly TRBD1 for D (5 bases). In germline, CDR1 is MDHEN, CDR2 SYDVKM. The V gene lost 2 bases and the J gene lost 6 bases, with 11 bases spanning the gap. The CDR3 has 14 residues. This CDR3 reads CASSLPGRANEQFF. The CDR3, as DNA: TGTGCCAGCAGTTTACCCGGCAGGGCCAATGAGCAGTTCTTC.

This chain connects TRBV11-2 to TRBJ2-3; TRBD2 agrees at 7 bases. The germline V gene encodes CDR1 SGHAT and CDR2 FQNNGV. With 0 bases clipped from V and 6 bases from J, the junction kept 15 bases outside the gene matches. The CDR3 is made up of 18 amino acids. The CDR3 reads CASSLDFGGSGGLDTQYF. The CDR3 DNA reads TGTGCCAGCAGCTTAGACTTTGGCGGGAGTGGGGGTTTGGATACGCAGTATTTT.

The rearrangement links TRBV4-3 to TRBJ2-1; 8 nucleotides match TRBD2. Trimming at V came to 1 base and at J to 8 bases, leaving 10 bases not matched to a gene. CDR3 length: 16 residues. Germline V gene sequence: CDR1 LGHNA, CDR2 YSLEER. The CDR3 loop is CASSQVLGLAPDEQFF. The CDR3 bases are TGCGCCAGCAGCCAAGTTCTAGGACTAGCACCCGATGAGCAGTTCTTC.

The chain joins TRBV5-1 to TRBJ1-1; D uncertain. V was pared by 0 bases and J by 5 bases, with 8 bases between. The germline V gene encodes CDR1 SGHRS and CDR2 YFSETQ. The CDR3 spans 13 residues. CDR3 residues: CASSLGGPTEAFF. The CDR3 DNA is TGCGCCAGCAGCTTGGGTGGGCCAACTGAAGCTTTCTTT. Full variable domain (remainder filled in from reference TRBV5-1 and TRBJ1-1): KAGVTQTPRYLIKTRGQQVTLSCSPISGHRSVSWYQQTPGQGLQFLFEYFSETQRNKGNFPGRFSGRQFSNSRSEMNVSTLELGDSALYLCASSLGGPTEAFFGQGTRLTVV.

V and J are TRBV11-3 and TRBJ1-2, with 10 bases matching TRBD1. J lost 7 bases, V lost 0 bases, and 8 bases had no gene match. Germline CDR1 is SGHNT and CDR2 is YENEEA. The CDR3 covers 16 residues. The CDR3 DNA reads as TGTGCCAGCAGCTTAGATCGCCGACAGGGGGCCGGTGGCTACACCTTC. As protein: CASSLDRRQGAGGYTF. The variable domain in full, completed from reference TRBV11-3 and TRBJ1-2, reads EAGVVQSPRYKIIEKKQPVAFWCNPISGHNTLYWYLQNLGQGPELLIRYENEEAVDDSQLPKDRFSAERLKGVDSTLKIQPAELGDSAVYLCASSLDRRQGAGGYTFGSGTRLTVV.

The chain is built from TRBV14 and TRBJ2-3; TRBD2 matches 15 bases. The CDR3 runs to 19 residues. CDR1 and CDR2 (germline): SGHDN, FVKESK. The trim removed 4 bases at V and 4 bases at J, leaving 12 bases unmatched. The CDR3 loop reads CASSLSGTSGRRLPDTQYF. CDR3 nucleotide sequence: TGTGCCAGCAGCCTATCCGGGACTAGCGGGAGGAGGCTACCAGATACGCAGTATTTT.

The J gene is TRBJ2-7, the V gene TRBV28, with a weak D call TRBD1 (6 bases). CDR1 MDHEN and CDR2 SYDVKM come from the germline V gene. The CDR3 spans 15 residues. V was shortened by 3 bases and J by 2 bases, with 14 bases between the two germline ends. The DNA for the CDR3 is TGTGCCAGCAGTTTTTCCCCCCCAGGGGCCTACGAGCAGTACTTC. This translates into CASSFSPPGAYEQYF.

This chain joins TRBV9 and TRBJ1-1; TRBD1 matches 7 bases. V gave up 3 bases and J gave up 1 base; unmatched junction bases: 3. The CDR3 runs to 14 residues. Germline V gene data show CDR1 as SGDLS and CDR2 as YYNGEE. The CDR3 loop is CASSGRDRNTEAFF. Here the CDR3 DNA reads TGTGCCAGCAGCGGACGGGACAGGAACACTGAAGCTTTCTTT.

The V and J genes are TRBV4-3 and TRBJ2-2; D gene unclear. The CDR3 spans 16 residues. The V gene's germline CDR1 is LGHNA and CDR2 YSLEER. Trimming left V 3 bases short and J 2 bases short, with 13 bases between. The CDR3 loop is CASSHPGPENTGELFF. In nucleotides, the CDR3 is TGCGCCAGCAGCCACCCAGGTCCCGAAAACACCGGGGAGCTGTTTTTT.

The chain is built from TRBV5-6 and TRBJ2-4, with a weak D call TRBD1 (8 bases). Germline values: CDR1 SGHDT, CDR2 YYEEEE. V lost 4 bases, J lost 6 bases, and 17 bases lay in between. The CDR3 loop spans 15 amino acids. The CDR3 DNA follows: TGTGCCAGCAGCAGACTGACAGGGGAGGGAAACATTCAGTACTTC. Protein sequence: CASSRLTGEGNIQYF.

The genes are TRBV19 and TRBJ2-5, with 8 bases that match TRBD2. V lost 4 bases and J lost 1; bases outside the gene matches: 8. Germline CDR1 and CDR2: LNHDA and SQIVND (reference sequence). The CDR3 extends over 16 amino acids. CDR3 loop: CASSTRLAGGQETQYF. As DNA, the CDR3 is TGTGCCAGTAGTACCCGTCTGGCGGGAGGCCAAGAGACCCAGTACTTC.

V gene TRBV30 combines with J gene TRBJ1-4; 10 bases match TRBD1. CDR1 is GTSNPN and CDR2 is SVGIG in the germline V gene (reference sequence). V trimming: 1 base; J trimming: 5 bases; junction bases outside the gene matches: 7. This CDR3 contains 16 residues. The CDR3 region is CAWSATGGEVNEKLFF. In nucleotides, the CDR3 is TGTGCCTGGAGTGCGACAGGGGGCGAGGTGAATGAAAAACTGTTTTTT.

The chain uses TRBV11-2 and TRBJ2-1, with 7 bases identical to TRBD2. Per the germline V gene, CDR1 is SGHAT and CDR2 is FQNNGV. V gave up 6 bases and J gave up 3 bases; unmatched junction bases: 11. This CDR3 has 16 residues. The CDR3 loop is CASRTRGGRDYNEQFF. CDR3 DNA sequence: TGTGCCAGCAGGACGAGGGGCGGGAGAGACTACAATGAGCAGTTCTTC.

This clone came up a few times. This rearrangement joins TRBV28 to TRBJ2-7; TRBD1 matches 8 bases. The CDR3 spans 16 residues. Trimming removed 3 bases from V and 1 base from J; junction bases left unmatched: 8. Germline CDR1 is MDHEN and CDR2 is SYDVKM. The CDR3 sequence: CASSLAGDRGSYEQYF. The CDR3 nucleotides read TGTGCCAGCAGTTTGGCCGGAGACAGGGGATCCTACGAGCAGTACTTC.

J is TRBJ1-1 and V is TRBV6-6; the D is unclear. The CDR3 has 12 residues. Trimming removed 5 bases from V and 3 bases from J, with 7 bases in between. Germline V CDR1 and CDR2: MNHNY, SVGAGI (reference sequence). DNA for the CDR3: TGTGCCAGCAGTCGACTGTACACTGAAGCTTTCTTT. This gives the protein CASSRLYTEAFF.

This chain joins TRBV5-6 and TRBJ1-2, with D hard to call. Germline V lookup: CDR1 SGHDT, CDR2 YYEEEE. Trimming removed 1 base at V and 4 bases at J, with 11 bases between. The CDR3 is made up of 14 amino acids. Here the CDR3 reads CASSLLRTVYGYTF. The CDR3 nucleotides are TGTGCCAGCAGCTTGCTGAGAACAGTCTATGGCTACACCTTC.

The J gene is TRBJ2-7, the V gene TRBV25-1; D possibly corresponds to TRBD1 (5 bases). Germline V gene data show CDR1 as MGHDK and CDR2 as SYGVNS. V dropped 3 bases and J dropped 3 bases, with 15 bases sitting between them. The CDR3 loop spans 15 amino acids. The CDR3 coding sequence is TGTGCCAGCAGTGAGCAGGGCCCACTGTTCTACGAGCAGTACTTC. Translated: CASSEQGPLFYEQYF.

V usage is TRBV5-1 and J usage is TRBJ2-1, with 12 bases fitting TRBD2. The V and J ends lost 4 bases and 4 bases, in that order; junction bases with no gene match: 6. CDR3 length equals 16 residues. The V gene's germline CDR1 is SGHRS and CDR2 YFSETQ. The CDR3, as DNA: TGCGCCAGCAGCACCTCTAGCGGGAGGGGGTACAATGAGCAGTTCTTC. As protein: CASSTSSGRGYNEQFF. Together with reference TRBV5-1 and TRBJ2-1, the CDR3 gives the full variable domain: KAGVTQTPRYLIKTRGQQVTLSCSPISGHRSVSWYQQTPGQGLQFLFEYFSETQRNKGNFPGRFSGRQFSNSRSEMNVSTLELGDSALYLCASSTSSGRGYNEQFFGPGTRLTVL.

This rearrangement joins TRBV5-4 to TRBJ2-3; 11 bases fit TRBD2. Germline trimming cut 6 bases from V and 5 bases from J; bases unmatched to any gene: 8. This CDR3 has 15 amino acids. Germline-derived CDR1 and CDR2 are SGHNT and YYREEE (reference sequence). The CDR3 sequence is CASTSTSGSGDTQYF. The CDR3 coding sequence is TGTGCCAGCACCAGTACTAGCGGGAGTGGAGATACGCAGTATTTT. Complete variable domain (other parts from reference TRBV5-4 and TRBJ2-3): ETGVTQSPTHLIKTRGQQVTLRCSSQSGHNTVSWYQQALGQGPQFIFQYYREEENGRGNFPPRFSGLQFPNYSSELNVNALELDDSALYLCASTSTSGSGDTQYFGPGTRLTVL.

The gene calls are TRBV19 and TRBJ2-1; D is unclear. The CDR3 consists of 10 residues. The V end lost 8 bases, the J end lost 7 bases, and 6 bases lay between the germline ends. The germline V gene has CDR1 LNHDA and CDR2 SQIVND (reference sequence). CDR3 DNA: TGTGCCAGTGGGCAAAATGAGCAGTTCTTC. This sequence encodes CASGQNEQFF.

The chain has TRBV6-5 and TRBJ2-7; 8 bases line up with TRBD1. The CDR3 extends over 15 amino acids. The V gene end was trimmed by 6 bases and the J gene end by 0 bases; junction bases not matched to a gene: 7. Germline values: CDR1 MNHEY, CDR2 SVGAGI. CDR3 coding DNA: TGTGCCAGCAGCTCTCGGACAGGGCTCTCCTACGAGCAGTACTTC. This translates into CASSSRTGLSYEQYF.

V and J are TRBV11-2 and TRBJ2-7; 8 bases line up with TRBD2. J gave up 0 bases and V 5 bases, and 6 bases lay outside the gene matches. The CDR3 runs to 15 residues. Germline V gene data show CDR1 as SGHAT and CDR2 as FQNNGV. The DNA of the CDR3 is TGTGCCAGCAGCCCCCCGGGGGGGAGCTCCTACGAGCAGTACTTC. It yields the protein CASSPPGGSSYEQYF. Based on the CDR3 plus reference TRBV11-2 and TRBJ2-7, the full variable domain is EAGVAQSPRYKIIEKRQSVAFWCNPISGHATLYWYQQILGQGPKLLIQFQNNGVVDDSQLPKDRFSAERLKGVDSTLKIQPAKLEDSAVYLCASSPPGGSSYEQYFGPGTRLTVT.

The chain links TRBV30 to TRBJ1-6; D unclear. V lost 0 bases and J 7 bases, leaving 19 bases between the germline ends. The length of the CDR3 is 17 residues. CDR1 GTSNPN and CDR2 SVGIG come from the germline V gene (reference sequence). The CDR3 DNA follows: TGTGCCTGGAGTGTCCCTCAACGGGAATCTTCGAATTCACCCCTCCACTTT. Translated, it gives CAWSVPQRESSNSPLHF.

V is TRBV10-3 and J is TRBJ2-2, with D possibly matching TRBD2 (5 bases). From germline, CDR1 is ENHRY and CDR2 SYGVKD. The CDR3 is made up of 16 amino acids. CDR3 sequence reads: CAHQAQRKSNTGELFF. The CDR3 DNA is TGTGCTCATCAGGCCCAGCGGAAGTCGAACACCGGGGAGCTGTTTTTT.

This chain connects TRBV21-1 to TRBJ2-1; the D call of TRBD1 is as the table states it, not checked on the DNA. TRBV21-1 is labeled a pseudogene. This CDR3 comprises 16 residues. The CDR3 region has the DNA TGTGCCAGCAGCAAAGGAGCAGGGTTATCCTACAATGAGCAGTTCTTC. Its protein is CASSKGAGLSYNEQFF.

This clone came up a few times. The chain couples TRBV5-4 to TRBJ2-7, with D unclear. Between the trimmed V and J ends, which lost 2 bases and 5 bases, there was a span of 11 bases. Germline V gene data show CDR1 as SGHNT and CDR2 as YYREEE (reference sequence). The CDR3 has 13 residues. CDR3 DNA sequence: TGTGCCAGCAGCTTTCTGGTGTCAGACGAGCAGTACTTC. This codes for CASSFLVSDEQYF.